Detailed here is one T cell receptor beta chain. No antigen is known for it. Combined were second doses at about 4 or about 12 weeks. The CDR3 consists of 14 residues. Germline V gene sequence: CDR1 SGHVS, CDR2 FQNEAQ. Germline trimming cut 4 bases from V and 6 bases from J; bases unmatched to any gene: 5. The entry originates in a study of T cell responses to AZD1222 COVID-19 vaccine. Regarding the study as a whole: Seropositivity was recorded at baseline in only a handful of AZD1222 recipients.

Using immunoSEQ multiplex PCR, the repertoire was profiled, and TCRdb retains in-frame clones only, with some absent. The sample includes approximately 150,000 clones, 90% to 95% seen only once; the top ten take more than 0.9%. V gene TRBV7-8 combines with J gene TRBJ1-4; TRBD1 agrees at 7 bases. This TCR came from an adult who received the AZD1222 COVID-19 vaccine. Sequencing was performed on peripheral blood, taken 28 days after the second AZD1222 dose. CDR3 DNA: TGTGCCAGCAGCTCCAGGGACAGTCATGAAAAACTGTTTTTT. As protein: CASSSRDSHEKLFF.